This T cell receptor (beta chain) was sequenced for a study of OX40 agonist ivuxolimab in advanced cancers. Study overall: Ivuxolimab, an antibody that agonizes OX40 (CD134), was administered to the patients. Three patients showed partial responses: one hepatocellular carcinoma and two cutaneous melanoma cases. The study, taken as a whole, reports: The work left the antigen specificity of expanded peripheral T cells undetermined. Clonal expansion among partial responders at 0.1-3.0 mg/kg ranked near the lowest.

This table comes from immunoSEQ multiplex PCR, and its TCRdb copy is limited to in-frame clones, with some not included. The sample consists of fewer than 70,000 clones, roughly nine tenths of them appearing once. This CDR3 contains 15 residues. V was cut by 1 base and J by 3 bases, with 12 bases left in between. CDR1 MGHRA and CDR2 YSYEKL come from the germline V gene. Points on this clone: The target antigen is unknown.

The chain combines TRBV4-1 with TRBJ2-5; TRBD1 or TRBD2 may be the D gene (5 bases each). The source is an adult with an advanced solid tumor such as melanoma, head and neck, liver or kidney cancer. Sequencing was performed on CD4+ or CD8+ T cells sorted from blood, taken in a trial of the OX40 agonist ivuxolimab. CDR3 nucleotides: TGCGCCAGCAGCCAAGTTGGGCAGGGAGAAGAGACCCAGTACTTC. This sequence encodes CASSQVGQGEETQYF.